Listed here are 6 T cell receptor beta chains from one sample, sequenced in a study of cytomegalovirus exposure and HLA in healthy donors. Primers: 60 Vbeta forward and 13 Jbeta reverse. Method: immunoSEQ multiplex PCR; TCRdb's copy keeps in-frame clones and lacks some. The data hold around 100,000 clones, with about three quarters observed a single time. The material sequenced was PBMCs. The origin of the receptors is a female donor in good health and CMV-seropositive.

The chain uses TRBV28 and TRBJ1-2; D unresolved. The CDR3 contains 15 residues. Germline V lookup: CDR1 MDHEN, CDR2 SYDVKM. V was shortened by 4 bases and J by 4 bases, with 16 bases between the two germline ends. The CDR3, as DNA: TGTGCCAGCAGTTCCCGGGGAATTGTTGGCTATGGCTACACCTTC. Translated: CASSSRGIVGYGYTF.

The genes are TRBV29-1 and TRBJ2-1; 7 positions match TRBD2. The V and J ends lost 4 bases and 4 bases, in that order; junction bases with no gene match: 13. Germline V gene data show CDR1 as SQVTM and CDR2 as ANQGSEA. The CDR3 has 16 amino acids. CDR3 sequence reads: CSVGGVPGGTYNEQFF. The CDR3 DNA reads as TGCAGCGTTGGGGGTGTCCCGGGAGGTACTTACAATGAGCAGTTCTTC.

This rearrangement joins TRBV11-2 to TRBJ2-1, with TRBD1 as a possible D gene (5 bases). Germline V gene sequence: CDR1 SGHAT, CDR2 FQNNGV. Trimming took off 4 bases at V and 9 bases at J, with 13 bases between the two ends. The length of the CDR3 is 13 residues. The CDR3 bases are TGTGCCAGCAGCTCCCTAAGTCAGGGTGAGCAGTTCTTC. This sequence encodes CASSSLSQGEQFF.

The rearrangement joins TRBV28 to TRBJ1-4; tentative D call: TRBD1 (6 bases). Germline V gene data show CDR1 as MDHEN and CDR2 as SYDVKM. This CDR3 region has 14 residues. V was clipped by 4 bases and J by 3 bases, with 9 bases between them. The CDR3 loop reads CASSSGVANEKLFF. CDR3 in DNA: TGTGCCAGCAGTTCAGGGGTCGCTAATGAAAAACTGTTTTTT.

The chain employs TRBV30 and TRBJ2-3; 9 nucleotides match TRBD2. CDR3 length: 15 residues. Germline V lookup: CDR1 GTSNPN, CDR2 SVGIG (reference sequence). With 1 base clipped from V and 1 base from J, the junction kept 3 bases outside the gene matches. The CDR3 DNA is TGTGCCTGGAGTGACCGACTAGCGGGCACAGATACGCAGTATTTT. Protein sequence: CAWSDRLAGTDTQYF.

V gene TRBV4-1 combines with J gene TRBJ1-2; tentative D call: TRBD1 (6 bases). The V and J ends lost 2 bases and 6 bases respectively, with 16 bases between them. Germline lookup yields CDR1 MGHRA and CDR2 YSYEKL. The CDR3 covers 15 residues. CDR3 loop: CASSQRGSRGHGYTF. Here the CDR3 DNA reads TGCGCCAGCAGCCAAAGGGGTAGCAGGGGTCATGGCTACACCTTC.